The 18 T cell receptor beta chains in this list originate from one sample, sequenced in a study of cytomegalovirus exposure and HLA in healthy donors. The study ran its PCR with 60 Vbeta and 13 Jbeta primers. The assay was immunoSEQ multiplex PCR, and TCRdb's table has in-frame clones only and misses some. The sample consists of some 90,000 clones, roughly 80% of them appearing once. The sample taken for sequencing was PBMCs. The receptors shown here come from a woman aged 45-60 years in good health and CMV-seropositive.

The V gene is TRBV4-2, the J gene TRBJ1-1; D possibly corresponds to TRBD1 (5 bases). The CDR3 sequence is 16 residues long. V gave up 0 bases and J gave up 3 bases, with 14 bases separating them. Germline loops: CDR1 LGHNA, CDR2 YNFKEQ. The CDR3 nucleotides read TGTGCCAGCAGCCAAGATGGAATAGGGGCGGACACTGAAGCTTTCTTT. It translates to CASSQDGIGADTEAFF.

The chain joins TRBV30 to TRBJ2-1; D may be TRBD1 (6 bases). V lost 8 bases and J lost 3, with 14 bases in between. The V gene's germline CDR1 is GTSNPN and CDR2 SVGIG (reference sequence). The CDR3 runs to 13 residues. CDR3 amino acids: CAGLRDNYNEQFF. The DNA of the CDR3 is TGTGCCGGACTCCGGGACAACTACAATGAGCAGTTCTTC. Drawing the rest from reference TRBV30 and TRBJ2-1, the complete variable domain is SQTIHQWPATLVQPVGSPLSLECTVEGTSNPNLYWYRQAAGRGLQLLFYSVGIGQISSEVPQNLSASRPQDRQFILSSKKLLLSDSGFYLCAGLRDNYNEQFFGPGTRLTVL.

The rearrangement uses TRBV7-6 and TRBJ2-3, with 8 bases that match TRBD2. The CDR3 has 16 amino acids. Germline values: CDR1 SGHVS, CDR2 FNYEAQ. J gave up 0 bases and V 5 bases, and 7 bases lay outside the gene matches. In DNA, the CDR3 is TGTGCCAGCAGCCGCCGGGGGGGGCCCAGCACAGATACGCAGTATTTT. It specifies CASSRRGGPSTDTQYF. Using reference TRBV7-6 and TRBJ2-3 for the parts outside the CDR3, the full variable domain is GAGVSQSPRYKVTKRGQDVALRCDPISGHVSLYWYRQALGQGPEFLTYFNYEAQQDKSGLPNDRFSAERPEGSISTLTIQRTEQRDSAMYRCASSRRGGPSTDTQYFGPGTRLTVL.

The J gene is TRBJ1-1, the V gene TRBV18, with TRBD1 matching 8 bases. Trimming took 6 bases from V and 7 from J; bases not matched to a gene: 7. The germline V gene encodes CDR1 KGHSH and CDR2 LQKENI. The length of the CDR3 is 13 residues. DNA of the CDR3: TGTGCCAGCTCGGCAGGGGGCTTTGGTGAAGCTTTCTTT. It encodes CASSAGGFGEAFF.

The rearrangement joins TRBV5-1 to TRBJ1-5; tentative D call: TRBD1 (6 bases). With 0 bases removed from V and 3 bases from J, the gap between germline ends came to 10 bases. The CDR3 extends over 15 amino acids. Germline V gene data show CDR1 as SGHRS and CDR2 as YFSETQ. The DNA for the CDR3 is TGCGCCAGCAGCTTGGGAGGGGGAATCAATCAGCCCCAGCATTTT. This encodes CASSLGGGINQPQHF.

The chain employs TRBV14 and TRBJ2-1, with a tentative D call TRBD2 (5 bases). Looked up from germline, CDR1 is SGHDN and CDR2 is FVKESK. Deletions cut 0 bases from V and 6 bases from J, with 12 bases between. The CDR3 is 15 residues long. The CDR3 loop reads CASSQDGLAGNEQFF. The CDR3 nucleotides are TGTGCCAGCAGCCAAGACGGGCTAGCTGGCAATGAGCAGTTCTTC.

The chain carries TRBV6-1 and TRBJ1-4; D perhaps matches TRBD1 (5 bases). Germline assignment: CDR1 MNHNS and CDR2 SASEGT. The CDR3 is 14 residues long. V was shortened by 5 bases and J by 2 bases, with 9 bases between the two germline ends. The CDR3 DNA reads as TGTGCCAGCAGTTCGACAGTCACTAATGAAAAACTGTTTTTT. Translating it yields CASSSTVTNEKLFF.

On this clone: One junction end disagrees with the germline gene, perhaps due to a read error. This chain joins TRBV7-7 and TRBJ2-5, with D perhaps matching TRBD2 (6 bases). The CDR3 length is 15 residues. Germline V gene lookup returns CDR1 SSHAT and CDR2 FNYEAQ (reference sequence). The CDR3 DNA reads as TGTGCTAGCAGCAAGGCGGACTACCCGCAAGAGACCCAGTACTTC. This codes for CASSKADYPQETQYF.

The CDR3 reads CASSALAATPREQYV. The CDR3 DNA is TGTGCCAGCAGTGCCCTAGCGGCCACGCCGCGGGAGCAGTACGTC. The V call is TRBV2, the J call TRBJ2-7, with 7 bases lining up with TRBD2. Losses at the gene ends were 4 bases for V and 7 bases for J; bases not matched to a gene: 13. Germline CDR1 and CDR2: SNHLY and FYNNEI. The CDR3 runs to 15 residues.

This rearrangement joins TRBV6-1 to TRBJ2-3; 12 bases align to TRBD2. Looked up from germline, CDR1 is MNHNS and CDR2 is SASEGT. The junction had 10 bases not matched to a gene; V was cut back by 4 bases and J by 2 bases. This CDR3 comprises 18 residues. The CDR3 sequence is CASSALAGGPLATDTQYF. CDR3 DNA sequence: TGTGCCAGCAGTGCCCTAGCGGGAGGGCCATTGGCCACAGATACGCAGTATTTT.

This clone was counted a single time. The rearrangement joins TRBV19 to TRBJ2-3; tentative D call: TRBD1 (6 bases). The CDR3 is 15 amino acids. With 4 bases removed from V and 0 bases from J, the gap between germline ends came to 11 bases. The germline V gene encodes CDR1 LNHDA and CDR2 SQIVND (reference sequence). This CDR3 is CASSTRGFSTDTQYF. DNA for the CDR3: TGTGCCAGTAGTACCAGGGGTTTTAGCACAGATACGCAGTATTTT. Based on the CDR3 plus reference TRBV19 and TRBJ2-3, the full variable domain is DGGITQSPKYLFRKEGQNVTLSCEQNLNHDAMYWYRQDPGQGLRLIYYSQIVNDFQKGDIAEGYSVSREKKESFPLTVTSAQKNPTAFYLCASSTRGFSTDTQYFGPGTRLTVL.

The chain links TRBV5-1 to TRBJ1-3; unclear D gene. There are 13 residues in the CDR3. The germline V gene has CDR1 SGHRS and CDR2 YFSETQ. Trimming shortened V by 5 bases and J by 0 bases, and 6 bases separated the two germline ends. The CDR3 coding sequence is TGCGCCAGCAGTATAAACTCTGGAAACACCATATATTTT. Its translation is CASSINSGNTIYF.

V and J are TRBV19 and TRBJ2-3, with D possibly being TRBD2 (5 bases). This CDR3 spans 15 amino acids. The V gene's germline CDR1 is LNHDA and CDR2 SQIVND (reference sequence). V gave up 2 bases and J gave up 5 bases, with 14 bases separating them. The CDR3, as DNA: TGTGCCAGTAGTATACCCTCCGGCGGGCTAGATACGCAGTATTTT. Amino acids: CASSIPSGGLDTQYF. Using reference TRBV19 and TRBJ2-3 for the parts outside the CDR3, the full variable domain is DGGITQSPKYLFRKEGQNVTLSCEQNLNHDAMYWYRQDPGQGLRLIYYSQIVNDFQKGDIAEGYSVSREKKESFPLTVTSAQKNPTAFYLCASSIPSGGLDTQYFGPGTRLTVL.

The chain is built from TRBV7-9 and TRBJ1-4, with D possibly TRBD1 on 5 matching bases. The V gene's germline CDR1 is SEHNR and CDR2 FQNEAQ (reference sequence). The CDR3 is 14 residues long. The V end lost 4 bases, the J end lost 3 bases, and 9 bases lay between the germline ends. DNA for the CDR3: TGTGCCAGCAGCTCGGGGGGGGCTAATGAAAAACTGTTTTTT. Protein: CASSSGGANEKLFF.

The V call is TRBV13, the J call TRBJ2-5, with TRBD2 matching over 13 bases. The V and J ends lost 5 bases and 2 bases, in that order; junction bases with no gene match: 2. The CDR3 runs to 15 residues. Germline CDR1 PRHDT, CDR2 FYEKMQ (reference sequence). The CDR3 DNA reads TGTGCCAGCAGCCCGGGACTAGCGGGGCAAGAGACCCAGTACTTC. It yields the protein CASSPGLAGQETQYF.

This chain joins TRBV10-3 and TRBJ1-2; 7 bases line up with TRBD1. From germline, CDR1 is ENHRY and CDR2 SYGVKD. Unmatched junction bases numbered 10, after V lost 5 bases and J lost 7 bases. The length of the CDR3 is 14 residues. CDR3 region: CAISIRQGDSGYTF. Written as DNA, the CDR3 is TGTGCCATCAGTATAAGGCAGGGGGACTCTGGCTACACCTTC.

CDR3 sequence: CASSLLAGTGELFF. CDR3 nucleotides: TGTGCCAGCAGTTTACTAGCGGGCACCGGGGAGCTGTTTTTT. The J gene is TRBJ2-2, the V gene TRBV27, with 8 positions matching TRBD2. The germline gives CDR1 MNHEY, CDR2 SMNVEV (reference sequence). V trimming: 2 bases; J trimming: 4 bases; junction bases outside the gene matches: 0. The CDR3 sequence is 14 residues long.

The rearrangement links TRBV5-1 to TRBJ2-7; 8 nucleotides match TRBD1. The CDR3 length is 17 residues. CDR1 and CDR2 (germline): SGHRS, YFSETQ. Trimming removed 1 base from V and 6 bases from J; junction bases left unmatched: 15. The CDR3 DNA sequence: TGCGCCAGCAGCTTGAGGACAGGGCCCCAGAATCTGGGCGAGCAGTACGTC. As protein: CASSLRTGPQNLGEQYV.